Here is one T cell receptor (beta chain) with its context. Antigen unknown. The data were taken from a study of cytomegalovirus exposure and HLA in healthy donors. Study results and caveats: Within the data, a cluster of highly shared sequence variants was likely a sequencing artifact. Further analysis was carried out later, and it showed several of the most significant clusters appearing linked to common viral pathogens.

In germline, CDR1 is SGHTA, CDR2 FQGNSA. The CDR3 covers 15 residues. With 4 bases removed from V and 0 bases from J, the gap between germline ends came to 10 bases. The PCR used 60 Vbeta and 13 Jbeta primers. The data were produced by immunoSEQ multiplex PCR, yet TCRdb's version contains in-frame clones alone and is incomplete. The data hold over 150,000 clones, with approximately 78% observed a single time. The clonotype was recovered from a woman aged 45 to 65 in good health and CMV-seropositive. V is TRBV7-2 and J is TRBJ1-5, with no clear D. Sequencing was done on a sample of PBMCs. CDR3 coding DNA: TGTGCCAGCAGCTCATCAGTGAATAGCAATCAGCCCCAGCATTTT. The encoded protein is CASSSSVNSNQPQHF.